The clone carrying this TCR beta chain was seen once. This sample was included in a study of blood T cells in healthy people across ages. Alongside a J-beta primer mix, a sample-barcoded 5' primer served in a second PCR lasting about 7 to 11 cycles. TCRdb reprocessed the 5' RACE reads with MiXCR, giving one entry per CDR3 protein. In the table there are approximately 800,000 distinct CDR3 sequences, around 62% of which are singletons. The TCR originated in a man aged 25 to 40 in good health. Sequenced material: blood.

Here the CDR3 DNA reads TGCGCCAGCAGTCCCACACGGGGGACAGGGGCTTACTCTGGGGCCAACGTCCTGACTTTC. Translated, it gives CASSPTRGTGAYSGANVLTF. The gene calls are TRBV4-3 and TRBJ2-6, with 10 bases lining up with TRBD1. Germline V CDR1 and CDR2: LGHNA, YSLEER. V lost 6 bases, J lost 0 bases, and 14 bases stayed unmatched. This CDR3 contains 20 residues.